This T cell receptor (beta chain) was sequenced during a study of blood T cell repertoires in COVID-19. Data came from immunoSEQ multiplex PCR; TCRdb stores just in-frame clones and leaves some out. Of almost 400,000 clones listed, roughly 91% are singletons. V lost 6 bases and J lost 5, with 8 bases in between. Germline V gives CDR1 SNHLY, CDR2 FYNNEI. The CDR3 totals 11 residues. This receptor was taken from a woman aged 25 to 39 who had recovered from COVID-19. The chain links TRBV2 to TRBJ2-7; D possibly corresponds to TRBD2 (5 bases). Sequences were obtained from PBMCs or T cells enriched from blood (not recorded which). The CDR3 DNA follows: TGTGCCAGCAGGGAGGTCCACGAGCAGTACTTC. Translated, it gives CASREVHEQYF.